This entry features one TCR beta chain sequence. What it binds is unknown. The CDR3 runs 17 residues. Trimming pared 1 base from V and 2 bases from J, leaving 19 bases between. The germline V gene has CDR1 SGHRS and CDR2 YFSETQ. 13 Jbeta primers and 60 Vbeta primers were used for the PCR. Assay used: immunoSEQ multiplex PCR; TCRdb lists only in-frame clones, some missing. The table lists over 150,000 clones, about 80% of them singletons. This specimen comes from a study of cytomegalovirus exposure and HLA in healthy donors. Background on the study: Findings of an earlier analysis included about 100 million unique TCR beta sequences from 200 million or so T cells. From HLA-typed donors, an early data release held tens of millions of unique TCRs. Points from the study as a whole: In a later analysis, common viral pathogens appeared linked to several of the most significant clusters.

This cohort consisted of healthy bone marrow donors. J is TRBJ2-7 and V is TRBV5-1, with a weak D call TRBD1 (8 bases). This clonotype was sampled from a man aged 25-45 years in good health and CMV-seropositive. The material sequenced was PBMCs. The CDR3 DNA is TGCGCCAGCAGCTTGCAACAGGGGGGGGAGTACACCTACGAGCAGTACTTC. This gives the protein CASSLQQGGEYTYEQYF. Based on the CDR3 plus reference TRBV5-1 and TRBJ2-7, the full variable domain is KAGVTQTPRYLIKTRGQQVTLSCSPISGHRSVSWYQQTPGQGLQFLFEYFSETQRNKGNFPGRFSGRQFSNSRSEMNVSTLELGDSALYLCASSLQQGGEYTYEQYFGPGTRLTVT.